The present entry profiles one T cell receptor beta chain with its context. What it binds is not known. This specimen belongs to a study of T cell repertoires in cytomegalovirus infection. V was cut by 0 bases and J by 6 bases, with 11 bases left in between. The CDR3 runs to 15 residues. Whole-study results and caveats: Dominating the ex vivo response were TCR beta clonotypes that were CMV-specific and HLA-C-restricted.

From the reads, TCRdb called clonotypes with MiXCR, one entry per CDR3 protein. The table records approximately 470,000 distinct CDR3 sequences, approximately 46% of them present only once. The material sequenced was cultured PBMCs, taken from culture after CMV antigen stimulation. The V call is TRBV23-1, the J call TRBJ1-4; unclear D gene. TRBV23-1 is an open reading frame whose function is uncertain. This TCR was sampled from a human donor in good health (CMV status not recorded). Some clones in this sample may be carry-over from other donors' samples. The CDR3 nucleotides read TGCGCCAGCAGTCAATCTGTGGGCCGGGATGAAAAACTGTTTTTT. This translates into CASSQSVGRDEKLFF.